This T cell receptor (beta chain) is drawn from a study of cytomegalovirus exposure and HLA in healthy donors. Amplification used 60 Vbeta primers and 13 Jbeta primers. Sequenced by immunoSEQ multiplex PCR; TCRdb stores in-frame clones only, minus some. The data show about 220,000 clones, with around 80% seen just once and roughly 5.5% held by the top ten. With V trimmed by 4 bases and J by 7 bases, 7 bases remained unmatched. The CDR3 has 16 residues. Germline V lookup: CDR1 MGHRA, CDR2 YSYEKL. The TCR originated in a man in his forties or fifties in good health and CMV-seropositive. The gene calls are TRBV4-1 and TRBJ1-6, with 10 bases lining up with TRBD1. Material for sequencing was PBMCs. CDR3 amino acids: CASSPNKGQGNSPLHF. The CDR3 DNA is TGCGCCAGCAGCCCTAATAAGGGACAGGGGAATTCACCCCTCCACTTT.